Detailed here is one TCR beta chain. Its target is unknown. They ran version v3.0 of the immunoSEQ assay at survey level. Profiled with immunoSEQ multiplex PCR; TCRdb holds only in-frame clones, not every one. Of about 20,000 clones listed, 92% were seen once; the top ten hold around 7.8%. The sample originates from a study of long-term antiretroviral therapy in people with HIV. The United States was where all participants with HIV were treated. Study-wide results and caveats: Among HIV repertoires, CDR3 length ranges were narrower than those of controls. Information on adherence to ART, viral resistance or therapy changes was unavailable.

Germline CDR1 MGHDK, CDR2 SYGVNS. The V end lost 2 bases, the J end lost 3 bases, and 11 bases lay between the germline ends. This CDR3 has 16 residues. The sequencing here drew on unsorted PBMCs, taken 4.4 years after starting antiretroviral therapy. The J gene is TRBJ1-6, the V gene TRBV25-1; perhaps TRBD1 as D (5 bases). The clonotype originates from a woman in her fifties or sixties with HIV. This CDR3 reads CASSELGPLYNSPLHF. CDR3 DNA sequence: TGTGCCAGCAGTGAACTGGGACCCCTCTATAATTCACCCCTCCACTTT. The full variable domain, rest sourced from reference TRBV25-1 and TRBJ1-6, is EADIYQTPRYLVIGTGKKITLECSQTMGHDKMYWYQQDPGMELHLIHYSYGVNSTEKGDLSSESTVSRIRTEHFPLTLESARPSHTSQYLCASSELGPLYNSPLHFGNGTRLTVT.